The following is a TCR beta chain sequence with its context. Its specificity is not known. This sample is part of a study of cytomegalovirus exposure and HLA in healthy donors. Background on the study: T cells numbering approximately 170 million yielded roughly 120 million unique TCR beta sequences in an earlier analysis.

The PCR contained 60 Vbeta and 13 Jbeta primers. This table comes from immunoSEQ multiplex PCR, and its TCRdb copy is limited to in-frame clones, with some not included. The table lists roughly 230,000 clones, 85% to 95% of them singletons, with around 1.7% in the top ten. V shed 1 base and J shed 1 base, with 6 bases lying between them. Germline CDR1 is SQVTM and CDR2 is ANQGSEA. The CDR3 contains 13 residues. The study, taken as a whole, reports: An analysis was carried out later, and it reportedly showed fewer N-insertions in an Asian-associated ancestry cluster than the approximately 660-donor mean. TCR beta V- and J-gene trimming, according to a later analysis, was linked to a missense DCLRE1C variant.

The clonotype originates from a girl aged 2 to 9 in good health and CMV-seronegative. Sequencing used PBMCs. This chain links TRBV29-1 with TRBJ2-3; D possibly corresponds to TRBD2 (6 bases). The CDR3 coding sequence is TGCAGCGTTGAAGGGGGGGGCACAGATACGCAGTATTTT. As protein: CSVEGGGTDTQYF.